Listed here are 3 T cell receptor beta chains from one sample, sequenced in a study of T cells after yellow fever vaccination. Each CDR3 protein gets one entry after TCRdb re-called the 5' RACE reads with MiXCR. The table lists roughly 49,000 distinct CDR3 sequences, roughly 7% of them singletons. Sequenced here: CD8+ T cells sorted from PBMCs, sampled about 2 weeks after the first yellow fever vaccination. The receptors were sampled from a man aged 18 to 35 who received the YFV17D yellow fever vaccine.

This clonotype was counted ten times or more. V gene TRBV4-3 combines with J gene TRBJ1-3; D is perhaps TRBD1 (5 bases). V was cut by 0 bases and J by 3 bases, with 9 bases left in between. CDR1 and CDR2 from the germline V gene are LGHNA and YSLEER. This CDR3 region has 15 residues. As DNA, the CDR3 is TGCGCCAGCAGCCAAGATGGGGGGTATGGAAACACCATATATTTT. Translation gives CASSQDGGYGNTIYF.

This clonotype showed up many times. The chain uses TRBV12-3 or TRBV12-4 and TRBJ2-1; 8 bases match TRBD1. V was clipped by 7 bases and J by 8 bases; unmatched bases: 7. This CDR3 has 13 amino acids. CDR3 DNA sequence: TGTGCCAGCAACTTGGGGGGACAGGATGAGCAGTTCTTC. It codes for CASNLGGQDEQFF.

Ten or more counts support this clonotype. The chain employs TRBV6-2 or TRBV6-3 and TRBJ2-7; a possible D gene is TRBD1 (5 bases). Trimming shortened V by 7 bases and J by 3 bases, and 19 bases separated the two germline ends. Germline V CDR1 and CDR2: MNHEY, SVGEGT. The CDR3 is 15 amino acids. In nucleotides, the CDR3 is TGTGCCAGCAATAATGGGGCCCGGCTAGACTACGAGCAGTACTTC. Translation gives CASNNGARLDYEQYF.